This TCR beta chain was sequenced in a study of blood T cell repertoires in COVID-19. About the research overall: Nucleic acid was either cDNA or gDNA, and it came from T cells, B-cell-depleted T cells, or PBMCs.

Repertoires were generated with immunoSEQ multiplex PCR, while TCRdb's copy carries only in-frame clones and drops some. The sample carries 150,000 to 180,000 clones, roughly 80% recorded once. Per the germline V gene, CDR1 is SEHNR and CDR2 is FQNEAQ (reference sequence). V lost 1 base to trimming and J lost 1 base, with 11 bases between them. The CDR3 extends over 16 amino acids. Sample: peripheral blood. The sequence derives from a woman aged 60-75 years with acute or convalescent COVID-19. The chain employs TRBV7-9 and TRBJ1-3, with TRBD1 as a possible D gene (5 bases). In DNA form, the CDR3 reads TGTGCCAGCAGCTTAGGTCAGGGTTATTCTGGAAACACCATATATTTT. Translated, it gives CASSLGQGYSGNTIYF. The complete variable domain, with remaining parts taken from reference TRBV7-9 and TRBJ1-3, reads DTGVSQNPRHKITKRGQNVTFRCDPISEHNRLYWYRQTLGQGPEFLTYFQNEAQLEKSRLLSDRFSAERPKGSFSTLEIQRTEQGDSAMYLCASSLGQGYSGNTIYFGEGSWLTVV.